This T cell receptor (beta chain) derives from a study of T-cell memory formation after mild COVID-19. This clonotype came up a few times. The antigen is unknown. Overall study findings and caveats: The main location of contracting CD4+ clones was CM and EM, and that of contracting CD8+ clones was EMRA. Memory from before infection featured some responding clones, which suggests cross-reactive memory joined.

One entry per CDR3 protein, called by TCRdb with MiXCR from the 5' RACE reads. The top ten hold around 12% of the sample, which has 450,000 to 700,000 distinct CDR3 sequences, 18% seen once. Germline loops: CDR1 LNHDA, CDR2 SQIVND (reference sequence). The CDR3 consists of 13 residues. Trimming removed 6 bases from V and 5 bases from J; junction bases left unmatched: 5. Sequencing input: PBMCs or a T cell subset sorted from them (not recorded which). This clonotype was obtained from an adult woman who had mild COVID-19 (a few samples of this study predate the infection). Cell type and time point are not known. The chain combines TRBV19 with TRBJ2-3; 7 nucleotides align to TRBD1. The CDR3 sequence: CASRRGLIDTQYF. In DNA form, the CDR3 reads TGTGCCAGTAGAAGGGGGCTGATAGATACGCAGTATTTT.